This entry lists 18 T cell receptor beta chains sequenced from one sample in a study of blood T cell repertoires in COVID-19. Generated by immunoSEQ multiplex PCR, the TCRdb table keeps only in-frame clones and is missing some. Among roughly 120,000 clones listed, 75% to 90% were seen once. The specimen was peripheral blood. Receptor source: a human donor in a cohort sampled during active COVID-19.

The chain joins TRBV28 to TRBJ2-3; 13 nucleotides match TRBD2. The CDR3 consists of 16 residues. Germline trimming cut 6 bases from V and 4 bases from J; bases unmatched to any gene: 7. Germline V CDR1 and CDR2: MDHEN, SYDVKM. The CDR3 region is CASSRTSGRMPDTQYF. The CDR3 DNA reads as TGTGCCAGCAGCCGGACTAGCGGGAGAATGCCAGATACGCAGTATTTT.

The chain recombines TRBV7-3 with TRBJ2-7; 11 bases agree with TRBD2. The V gene's germline CDR1 is SGHTA and CDR2 FQGTGA. This CDR3 is built from 15 residues. Trimming cost V 5 bases and J 9 bases; bases outside gene matches: 12. This CDR3 reads CASSLSGGASPVQYF. CDR3 DNA sequence: TGTGCCAGCAGCCTTAGCGGGGGGGCCTCCCCCGTGCAGTACTTC. The variable domain in full, with the rest retrieved from reference TRBV7-3 and TRBJ2-7, is GAGVSQTPSNKVTEKGKYVELRCDPISGHTALYWYRQSLGQGPEFLIYFQGTGAADDSGLPNDRFFAVRPEGSVSTLKIQRTERGDSAVYLCASSLSGGASPVQYFGPGTRLTVT.

The count of this clone is one. The J gene is TRBJ2-1, the V gene TRBV7-9; 10 nucleotides match TRBD2. The CDR3 runs to 15 residues. Germline V gene data show CDR1 as SEHNR and CDR2 as FQNEAQ (reference sequence). V was pared by 4 bases and J by 9 bases, with 9 bases of the junction left unmatched. CDR3 DNA sequence: TGTGCCAGCAGCTCCGTTACTAGCGGGGACGGTGAGCAGTTCTTC. Its translation: CASSSVTSGDGEQFF. The whole variable domain, filled in from reference TRBV7-9 and TRBJ2-1, reads DTGVSQNPRHKITKRGQNVTFRCDPISEHNRLYWYRQTLGQGPEFLTYFQNEAQLEKSRLLSDRFSAERPKGSFSTLEIQRTEQGDSAMYLCASSSVTSGDGEQFFGPGTRLTVL.

V is TRBV10-1 and J is TRBJ2-3; a weak D match, TRBD1 (6 bases). The V end was cut by 8 bases, the J end by 4 bases, with 22 bases between. The CDR3 runs to 16 residues. Germline CDR1 WNHNN, CDR2 SYGVQD (reference sequence). Here the CDR3 reads CASGTGTPGIADTQYF. CDR3 nucleotide sequence: TGCGCCAGCGGAACCGGGACACCCGGGATCGCAGATACGCAGTATTTT.

This clone turned up a few times. The chain has TRBV11-2 and TRBJ2-2, with D possibly matching TRBD1 (6 bases). CDR3 length: 16 amino acids. Trimming removed 2 bases at V and 4 bases at J, with 14 bases between. In germline, CDR1 is SGHAT, CDR2 FQNNGV. As DNA, the CDR3 is TGTGCCAGCAGCTTACTGGCAGGGGTGGCCACCGGGGAGCTGTTTTTT. Residues: CASSLLAGVATGELFF.

V is TRBV5-7 and J is TRBJ1-2; D possibly corresponds to TRBD1 (5 bases). TRBV5-7 is an ORF; its function is uncertain. Trimming cost V 3 bases and J 6 bases, with 21 bases left between them. The CDR3 spans 16 residues. CDR3 region: CASSSFLKTGFDGYTF. CDR3 nucleotide sequence: TGTGCCAGCAGCTCATTCCTAAAAACAGGTTTTGATGGCTACACCTTC.

The genes are TRBV6-6 and TRBJ1-1, with D tentatively TRBD1 (5 bases). Per germline, CDR1 MNHNY and CDR2 SVGAGI (reference sequence). The CDR3 length is 14 residues. The V and J ends lost 2 bases and 1 base respectively, with 8 bases between them. The CDR3 nucleotides read TGTGCCAGCAGTTACGACACAGGGAACACTGAAGCTTTCTTT. This encodes CASSYDTGNTEAFF.

The chain couples TRBV27 to TRBJ2-7; 12 nucleotides align to TRBD2. Germline-derived CDR1 and CDR2 are MNHEY and SMNVEV (reference sequence). The CDR3 covers 21 residues. The junction had 22 bases not matched to a gene; V was cut back by 3 bases and J by 4 bases. The CDR3 nucleotides are TGTGCCAGCAGTTTGCCCAAACCCCCCCTAGCGGGAGGGCCGATAGTATACGAGCAGTACTTC. Protein product: CASSLPKPPLAGGPIVYEQYF.

The gene calls are TRBV7-8 and TRBJ2-3; D possibly corresponds to TRBD2 (5 bases). V dropped 0 bases and J dropped 1 base, with 11 bases sitting between them. CDR1 is SGHVS, CDR2 FQNEAQ, per germline. This CDR3 contains 16 residues. CDR3 sequence reads: CASSLARLAGTDTQYF. DNA of the CDR3: TGTGCCAGCAGCTTAGCGCGCCTAGCAGGCACAGATACGCAGTATTTT.

This clone was seen only a few times. The CDR3 DNA reads TGCGCCAGCAGCTTGCAGGCAGACATCACCGGGGAGCTGTTTTTT. As protein: CASSLQADITGELFF. This sequence joins TRBV5-1 and TRBJ2-2; no clear D gene. The CDR3 sequence is 15 residues long. V shed 1 base and J shed 4 bases, with 11 bases lying between them. Germline V gene data show CDR1 as SGHRS and CDR2 as YFSETQ. Full variable domain (outside the CDR3, taken from reference TRBV5-1 and TRBJ2-2): KAGVTQTPRYLIKTRGQQVTLSCSPISGHRSVSWYQQTPGQGLQFLFEYFSETQRNKGNFPGRFSGRQFSNSRSEMNVSTLELGDSALYLCASSLQADITGELFFGEGSRLTVL.

The chain recombines TRBV14 with TRBJ2-7, with 8 nucleotides matching TRBD1. Germline V CDR1 and CDR2: SGHDN, FVKESK. The CDR3 runs 15 residues. The junction had 4 bases not matched to a gene; V was cut back by 1 base and J by 2 bases. CDR3: CASSQGATGAYEQYF. DNA of the CDR3: TGTGCCAGCAGCCAAGGGGCGACAGGGGCCTACGAGCAGTACTTC.

The rearrangement uses TRBV6-5 and TRBJ2-1; TRBD2 matches 8 bases. The CDR3 has 16 amino acids. Per germline, CDR1 MNHEY and CDR2 SVGAGI. Unmatched junction bases numbered 9, after V lost 4 bases and J lost 4 bases. The CDR3 is CASSSPGTSIYNEQFF. The CDR3 bases are TGTGCCAGCAGTTCCCCCGGGACTAGTATATACAATGAGCAGTTCTTC.

The chain joins TRBV9 to TRBJ1-1, with D maybe TRBD1 (6 bases). The V and J ends lost 3 bases and 5 bases respectively, with 14 bases between them. This CDR3 region has 14 residues. Germline CDR1 is SGDLS and CDR2 is YYNGEE. The CDR3 DNA reads as TGTGCCAGCAGCGCATCAGGGGCTCGGACTGAAGCTTTCTTT. It yields the protein CASSASGARTEAFF.

As for this clone: The junction departs from the called germline gene at one end, perhaps through a read error. J is TRBJ2-7 and V is TRBV7-9, with TRBD1 matching 7 bases. The CDR3 has 14 residues. Germline CDR1 and CDR2: SEHNR and FQNEAQ (reference sequence). CDR3 region: CASSLAVDRHLSHF. The CDR3 bases are TGTGCCAGCAGCTTAGCCGTGGACAGGCATCTTTCCCACTTC.

The genes are TRBV27 and TRBJ2-4; a possible D gene is TRBD2 (5 bases). V was shortened by 5 bases and J by 0 bases, with 11 bases between the two germline ends. The CDR3 totals 15 residues. The germline gives CDR1 MNHEY, CDR2 SMNVEV (reference sequence). CDR3 loop: CASSTSEGAKNIQYF. CDR3 DNA: TGTGCCAGCAGTACGAGCGAGGGAGCCAAAAACATTCAGTACTTC.

The rearrangement uses TRBV9 and TRBJ1-1; D is unresolved. Deletions cut 3 bases from V and 1 base from J, with 10 bases between. The CDR3 spans 14 residues. Germline V gene lookup returns CDR1 SGDLS and CDR2 YYNGEE. For the CDR3, the DNA is TGTGCCAGCAGCGCCACCCTAGGGAACACTGAAGCTTTCTTT. This translates into CASSATLGNTEAFF.

This chain links TRBV14 with TRBJ2-7; 8 bases fit TRBD1. This CDR3 region has 14 residues. Germline-derived CDR1 and CDR2 are SGHDN and FVKESK. V shed 4 bases and J 7 bases; nucleotides not matched to a gene: 9. CDR3 nucleotide sequence: TGTGCCAGCAGCCCAAACAGGGGGAGAGGGGAGCAGTACTTC. Translated, it gives CASSPNRGRGEQYF.

The table lists this clone with a count of one. V and J are TRBV28 and TRBJ2-3; 7 bases are a match to TRBD2. V lost 2 bases, J lost 1 base, and 3 bases stayed unmatched. The CDR3 totals 15 residues. Per the germline V gene, CDR1 is MDHEN and CDR2 is SYDVKM. CDR3: CASSLGGVGTDTQYF. The CDR3 DNA reads as TGTGCCAGCAGTTTAGGGGGGGTGGGCACAGATACGCAGTATTTT.